A selection of T cell receptor beta chains follows, all from one sample in a study of blood T cell repertoires in COVID-19. Some clones are missing from TCRdb's copy, which holds only in-frame ones; the method was immunoSEQ multiplex PCR. In the table there are roughly 170,000 clones, 74% of which are singletons. Sequencing input: peripheral blood. All receptors derive from a woman older than 75 with acute or convalescent COVID-19. Both conserved end residues are trimmed from each CDR3.

TRBV5-4	TRBJ2-5	ASSFGGSVQETQY
TRBV14	TRBJ2-5	ASSPGAGTQY
TRBV7-6	TRBJ2-1	ASSPRQGTYNEQF
TRBV15	TRBJ1-1	ATSRDLTSLAF
TRBV27	TRBJ2-1	ASRQGSYNEQF
TRBV11-2	TRBJ2-2	ASSLGQSTGELF
TRBV6-5	TRBJ2-3	ATLRAGSTDTQY
TRBV28	TRBJ1-4	ASSPTGENNEKLF
TRBV3-1/TRBV3-2	TRBJ1-3	ASSQDGQPNSGNTIY
TRBV5-8	TRBJ2-7	ASSFRGTGWNEQY
TRBV7-3	TRBJ2-3	ASSLTSGPDTQY
TRBV2	TRBJ1-1	ASSRDRGNTEAF
TRBV30	TRBJ2-1	AWSRSGSGIEQF
TRBV5-6	TRBJ2-3	ASSLFGSGSTDTQY
TRBV2	TRBJ1-5	ASMADNQPQH
TRBV5-4	TRBJ2-1	ASSGFSGTEQF
TRBV9	TRBJ2-1	ASSVYPRLGSYNEQF
TRBV28	TRBJ1-2	ASSLPGQGASGYT
TRBV4-1	TRBJ1-1	ASSQGGGDTEAF
TRBV28	TRBJ2-3	ASSSSGLVADTQY
TRBV10-3	TRBJ1-5	AIRDRNNQPQH
TRBV18	TRBJ1-2	ASSPRIEDYGYT
TRBV15	TRBJ2-7	ATSHLSGPIYEQY
TRBV7-6	TRBJ2-7	ASSQGVGSGILYEQY
TRBV27	TRBJ1-1	ASRSGMNTEAF
TRBV10-3	TRBJ2-3	AISDQGDISTDTQY